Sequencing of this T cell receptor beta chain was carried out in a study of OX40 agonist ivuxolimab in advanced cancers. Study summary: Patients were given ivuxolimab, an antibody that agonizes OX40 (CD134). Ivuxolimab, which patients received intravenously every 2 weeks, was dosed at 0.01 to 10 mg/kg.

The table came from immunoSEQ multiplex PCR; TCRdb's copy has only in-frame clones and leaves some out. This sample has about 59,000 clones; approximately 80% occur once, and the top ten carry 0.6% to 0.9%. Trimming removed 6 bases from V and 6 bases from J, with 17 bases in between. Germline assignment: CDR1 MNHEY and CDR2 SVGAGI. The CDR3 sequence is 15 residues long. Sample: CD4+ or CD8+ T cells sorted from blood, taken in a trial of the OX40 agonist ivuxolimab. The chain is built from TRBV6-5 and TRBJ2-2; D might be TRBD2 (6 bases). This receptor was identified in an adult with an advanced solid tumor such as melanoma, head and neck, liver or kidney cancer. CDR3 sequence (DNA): TGTGCCAGCAGCTTTAGACGGGGGTTTGCCGGGGAGCTGTTTTTT. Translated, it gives CASSFRRGFAGELFF.